These 20 T cell receptor beta chains were all obtained from the same sample, sequenced in a study of beta chain features in type 1 diabetes. Expressed TCRB transcripts were sequenced after all isolated RNA was converted to cDNA. Assay: immunoSEQ multiplex PCR; the TCRdb copy retains only in-frame clones and omits some. The table includes about 900,000 clones, 17% detected once. Sequenced: naive CD4+ T cells from blood. The receptors were gathered from a woman aged 18-30 years in good health.

This clone was seen a few times. The chain has TRBV28 and TRBJ2-3; 11 nucleotides line up with TRBD2. With V trimmed by 4 bases and J by 2 bases, 5 bases remained unmatched. There are 16 residues in the CDR3. Germline assignment: CDR1 MDHEN and CDR2 SYDVKM. CDR3 loop: CASSSTSGRYTDTQYF. The CDR3 DNA follows: TGTGCCAGCAGTTCAACTAGCGGGAGATACACAGATACGCAGTATTTT.

This chain links TRBV6-6 with TRBJ1-1; 7 bases line up with TRBD1. The CDR3 is 15 amino acids. Trimming removed 6 bases from V and 1 base from J; junction bases left unmatched: 8. Germline loops: CDR1 MNHNY, CDR2 SVGAGI (reference sequence). For the CDR3, the DNA is TGTGCCAGCAGCCCGACCGGGACAGAGAACACTGAAGCTTTCTTT. As protein: CASSPTGTENTEAFF.

This chain joins TRBV7-9 and TRBJ2-2, with D tentatively TRBD1 or TRBD2 (5 bases each). The CDR3 covers 15 residues. V lost 5 bases to trimming and J lost 0 bases, with 10 bases between them. Germline assignment: CDR1 SEHNR and CDR2 FQNEAQ (reference sequence). The chain's CDR3 is CASSPRGPNTGELFF. The CDR3 coding sequence is TGTGCCAGCAGCCCCCGGGGACCGAACACCGGGGAGCTGTTTTTT.

This clone appeared a few times. The chain recombines TRBV5-4 with TRBJ2-7; D is possibly TRBD1 (5 bases). The V end was cut by 4 bases, the J end by 3 bases, with 8 bases between. Germline-derived CDR1 and CDR2 are SGHNT and YYREEE (reference sequence). The CDR3 covers 12 residues. Written as DNA, the CDR3 is TGTGCCAGCAGCATTGACAGCTACGAGCAGTACTTC. This gives the protein CASSIDSYEQYF.

This clone was observed a handful of times. This chain connects TRBV11-2 to TRBJ2-5; 9 positions agree with TRBD1. The CDR3 covers 16 residues. Germline CDR1 reads SGHAT; CDR2 reads FQNNGV. J lost 4 bases, V lost 4 bases, and 10 bases had no gene match. The CDR3 nucleotides read TGTGCCAGCAGCTCCCGACAGGGGGGTTCTGGAGAGACCCAGTACTTC. This sequence encodes CASSSRQGGSGETQYF. The complete variable domain, with remaining parts taken from reference TRBV11-2 and TRBJ2-5, reads EAGVAQSPRYKIIEKRQSVAFWCNPISGHATLYWYQQILGQGPKLLIQFQNNGVVDDSQLPKDRFSAERLKGVDSTLKIQPAKLEDSAVYLCASSSRQGGSGETQYFGPGTRLLVL.

The gene calls are TRBV29-1 and TRBJ2-7, with a tentative D call TRBD1 (5 bases). Between the trimmed V and J ends, which lost 4 bases and 4 bases, there was a span of 17 bases. The CDR3 consists of 14 residues. Germline V gene sequence: CDR1 SQVTM, CDR2 ANQGSEA. The CDR3 nucleotides read TGCAGCGTTGTCCCCAGGGTTGGCTCTTACGAGCAGTACTTC. Residues: CSVVPRVGSYEQYF.

The chain recombines TRBV29-1 with TRBJ1-1; D uncertain. The V end was cut by 6 bases, the J end by 1 base, with 15 bases between. Germline V gene sequence: CDR1 SQVTM, CDR2 ANQGSEA. The CDR3 has 14 residues. In DNA form, the CDR3 reads TGCAGCGTGAAGGCCGGGTTAAGGAACACTGAAGCTTTCTTT. This translates into CSVKAGLRNTEAFF.

This clone has more than one count but fewer than ten. The chain uses TRBV29-1 and TRBJ2-7; 10 bases are a match to TRBD1. In germline, CDR1 is SQVTM, CDR2 ANQGSEA. The length of the CDR3 is 18 residues. The J segment lost 4 bases and the V segment lost 5 bases, leaving 20 bases of the junction unmatched. The CDR3 region has the DNA TGCAGCGTTTCTGGGACAGGGGCCCCCGGCGAGTCCCTATACGAGCAGTACTTC. It encodes CSVSGTGAPGESLYEQYF.

V gene TRBV19 combines with J gene TRBJ2-1; perhaps TRBD2 as D (5 bases). This CDR3 has 12 residues. Germline-derived CDR1 and CDR2 are LNHDA and SQIVND (reference sequence). V dropped 3 bases and J dropped 10 bases, with 10 bases sitting between them. CDR3 protein: CASSIGRGEQFF. The CDR3 nucleotides are TGTGCCAGTAGTATCGGCCGCGGGGAGCAGTTCTTC.

The chain has TRBV18 and TRBJ2-7, with 9 bases that match TRBD2. The V segment lost 3 bases and the J segment 6 bases; nucleotides outside the gene matches: 15. Germline V gene lookup returns CDR1 KGHSH and CDR2 LQKENI. This CDR3 has 17 amino acids. The CDR3 loop is CASSPKGDSGRFLEQYF. CDR3 sequence (DNA): TGTGCCAGCTCACCTAAGGGGGACAGCGGGAGGTTTCTCGAGCAGTACTTC.

The chain has TRBV6-1 and TRBJ1-1; 7 bases map to TRBD1. Germline V gene lookup returns CDR1 MNHNS and CDR2 SASEGT. This CDR3 contains 13 residues. J was trimmed by 6 bases and V by 8 bases; bases with no gene match: 9. CDR3 in amino acids: CASSLEGAAEAFF. The CDR3 DNA reads as TGTGCCAGCTCTCTGGAGGGGGCCGCTGAAGCTTTCTTT.

The sample holds a few counts of this clone. The chain joins TRBV7-9 to TRBJ2-1; 8 nucleotides align to TRBD1. Per germline, CDR1 SEHNR and CDR2 FQNEAQ (reference sequence). The J segment lost 3 bases and the V segment lost 5 bases, leaving 9 bases of the junction unmatched. This CDR3 spans 16 amino acids. The CDR3 loop reads CASSPLDRVIYNEQFF. In DNA, the CDR3 is TGTGCCAGCAGCCCCCTGGACAGGGTGATCTACAATGAGCAGTTCTTC.

Here the CDR3 reads CASIPSGHYNEQFF. CDR3 DNA: TGTGCCAGCATCCCGAGCGGGCATTACAATGAGCAGTTCTTC. This chain uses TRBV2 with TRBJ2-1; D perhaps matches TRBD2 (6 bases). Germline CDR1 is SNHLY and CDR2 is FYNNEI. The CDR3 extends over 14 amino acids. V lost 7 bases and J lost 4, with 14 bases in between.

There are a few counts of this clone. The rearrangement links TRBV19 to TRBJ1-5; tentative D call: TRBD1 (6 bases). Germline V gene sequence: CDR1 LNHDA, CDR2 SQIVND (reference sequence). Deletions cut 3 bases from V and 3 bases from J, with 12 bases between. This CDR3 comprises 15 residues. The CDR3 DNA sequence: TGTGCCAGTAGTATTGCAGGGGCACACAATCAGCCCCAGCATTTT. Translation gives CASSIAGAHNQPQHF.

The sample holds a few counts of this clone. This chain links TRBV21-1 with TRBJ2-2; the D call in the table, TRBD2, was not verified against the DNA. TRBV21-1 is termed a pseudogene. CDR3 length: 15 amino acids. The CDR3: CASSKGRGTTGELFF. CDR3 sequence (DNA): TGTGCCAGCAGCAAAGGGCGGGGAACCACCGGGGAGCTGTTTTTT.

A few counts support this clone. This chain joins TRBV4-2 and TRBJ2-2; no firm D call. In germline, CDR1 is LGHNA, CDR2 YNFKEQ. This CDR3 spans 13 amino acids. The V gene lost 4 bases and the J gene lost 7 bases, with 10 bases spanning the gap. The CDR3 region is CASSRTLHGELFF. In nucleotides, the CDR3 is TGTGCCAGCAGCCGTACACTTCACGGGGAGCTGTTTTTT.

For the CDR3, the DNA is TGTGCCAGCAGCCAGAACAGGGGAGGGGGAGTGAAAGCTTTCTTT. The encoded protein is CASSQNRGGGVKAFF. This sequence joins TRBV4-2 and TRBJ1-1; 7 positions match TRBD1. Germline trimming cut 3 bases from V and 9 bases from J; bases unmatched to any gene: 13. This CDR3 has 15 residues. Germline V gene sequence: CDR1 LGHNA, CDR2 YNFKEQ.

The J gene is TRBJ2-3, the V gene TRBV6-1; D gene ambiguous. The CDR3 runs 14 residues. V was shortened by 8 bases and J by 6 bases, with 18 bases between the two germline ends. Germline CDR1 reads MNHNS; CDR2 reads SASEGT. The CDR3 coding sequence is TGTGCCAGCGCAACCGCCCTACAGTCGGATACGCAGTATTTT. Amino acids: CASATALQSDTQYF.

The rearrangement uses TRBV18 and TRBJ2-5, with D possibly matching TRBD1 (6 bases). The CDR3 has 16 amino acids. V lost 5 bases to trimming and J lost 5 bases, with 21 bases between them. The germline V gene has CDR1 KGHSH and CDR2 LQKENI. CDR3 DNA: TGTGCCAGCTCAAAACTCCTAGGACAGTTTTCGGAGACCCAGTACTTC. Its translation: CASSKLLGQFSETQYF.

This clone was detected only a few times. The chain combines TRBV7-8 with TRBJ2-3, with 9 nucleotides matching TRBD2. This CDR3 contains 17 residues. Germline V gene sequence: CDR1 SGHVS, CDR2 FQNEAQ. Trimming took 3 bases from V and 0 from J; bases not matched to a gene: 7. The CDR3 protein is CASSFGPTSGSTDTQYF. The DNA for the CDR3 is TGTGCCAGCAGCTTTGGGCCGACTAGCGGAAGCACAGATACGCAGTATTTT. The full variable domain, its missing parts supplied by reference TRBV7-8 and TRBJ2-3, is GAGVSQSPRYKVAKRGQDVALRCDPISGHVSLFWYQQALGQGPEFLTYFQNEAQLDKSGLPSDRFFAERPEGSVSTLKIQRTQQEDSAVYLCASSFGPTSGSTDTQYFGPGTRLTVL.